These 5 T cell receptor beta chains came from one sample sequenced in a study of blood T cell repertoires in COVID-19. The table came from immunoSEQ multiplex PCR; TCRdb's copy has only in-frame clones and leaves some out. The table shows about 70,000 clones, with 81% occurring only once. Sequenced material: peripheral blood. The receptors stem from an older woman with acute or convalescent COVID-19.

The rearrangement links TRBV6-6 to TRBJ1-5, with 8 bases that match TRBD1. The V gene end was trimmed by 6 bases and the J gene end by 9 bases; junction bases not matched to a gene: 10. The CDR3 extends over 14 amino acids. Germline assignment: CDR1 MNHNY and CDR2 SVGAGI (reference sequence). The CDR3 DNA follows: TGTGCCAGCAGCGAAACCCCTGGGACAGGGCCCCAGCATTTT. Translating gives CASSETPGTGPQHF.

This chain joins TRBV6-1 and TRBJ2-7; 10 positions agree with TRBD2. J lost 2 bases, V lost 1 base, and 2 bases had no gene match. This CDR3 is built from 15 residues. Germline loops: CDR1 MNHNS, CDR2 SASEGT. The CDR3 bases are TGTGCCAGCAGTGAAGTTGGACTAGCGGCCTACGAGCAGTACTTC. Protein sequence: CASSEVGLAAYEQYF.

This chain joins TRBV11-3 and TRBJ2-3, with D unclear. V was shortened by 1 base and J by 6 bases, with 8 bases between the two germline ends. The CDR3 spans 13 residues. Germline V gene lookup returns CDR1 SGHNT and CDR2 YENEEA. CDR3 sequence: CASSLGPVDTQYF. The DNA of the CDR3 is TGTGCCAGCAGCTTAGGGCCCGTGGATACGCAGTATTTT.

The chain links TRBV6-6 to TRBJ1-5, with D possibly TRBD1 on 5 matching bases. The V and J ends lost 7 bases and 8 bases respectively, with 18 bases between them. This CDR3 spans 14 amino acids. CDR1 is MNHNY and CDR2 is SVGAGI in the germline V gene (reference sequence). The DNA for the CDR3 is TGTGCCAGCAAGACGACGGACGGGGGGGAGCCCCAGCATTTT. Amino acids: CASKTTDGGEPQHF.

The chain has TRBV27 and TRBJ2-3; 7 bases match TRBD2. The CDR3 is made up of 14 amino acids. With 5 bases clipped from V and 5 bases from J, the junction kept 7 bases outside the gene matches. Germline V CDR1 and CDR2: MNHEY, SMNVEV (reference sequence). The CDR3 bases are TGTGCCAGCAGTCAGATGTGGGGGGGAGATACGCAGTATTTT. Translated: CASSQMWGGDTQYF.